This TCR beta chain was captured by sequencing in a study of blood T cells in healthy people across ages. V shed 9 bases and J shed 5 bases, with 23 bases lying between them. Germline CDR1 and CDR2: LNHDA and SQIVND (reference sequence). This CDR3 is built from 15 residues. The use of a sample-barcoded 5' primer and a J-beta primer mix characterized a second PCR of 7 to 11 cycles. TCRdb independently ran MiXCR on the 5' RACE reads; one entry per CDR3 protein. The data hold approximately 810,000 distinct CDR3 sequences, with 29% observed a single time. The sample consisted of blood. The clonotype was recovered from a woman at least 80 years old in good health. The rearrangement joins TRBV19 to TRBJ2-7; no clear D. The CDR3 loop reads CASRESPGRTDEQYF. For the CDR3, the DNA is TGTGCCAGCAGAGAGTCCCCTGGACGGACGGACGAGCAGTACTTC.